The next 29 T cell receptor beta chains were all read from a single sample in a study of monozygotic twins with inflammatory bowel disease. From its re-call of the 5' RACE reads, TCRdb lists each CDR3 protein once, without DNA. This table lists roughly 100,000 distinct CDR3 sequences. The sample comprised blood. Source of these receptors: a human donor with ulcerative colitis or Crohn's disease, or a healthy co-twin of an affected twin (not recorded which).

This chain uses TRBV7-2 with TRBJ2-7. Per the germline V gene, CDR1 is SGHTA and CDR2 is FQGNSA. The CDR3 has 16 amino acids. The CDR3 loop reads CASRSRSTGATYEQYF.

This chain links TRBV20-1 with TRBJ2-6. The germline gives CDR1 DFQATT, CDR2 SNEGSKA (reference sequence). This CDR3 is 14 amino acids long. The CDR3 spells CSAWVSSGANVLTF.

This chain connects TRBV6-5 to TRBJ1-5; checking the TCRdb D call of TRBD1 is not possible without DNA. The CDR3 extends over 15 amino acids. Germline lookup yields CDR1 MNHEY and CDR2 SVGAGI. This chain's CDR3 is CASSSPGTDYQPQHF.

This chain connects TRBV5-1 to TRBJ1-1. The CDR3 length is 15 residues. The germline gives CDR1 SGHRS, CDR2 YFSETQ. This chain's CDR3 is CASSREGATNTEAFF.

The chain's CDR3 is CASSLLGTGELFF. This chain connects TRBV27 to TRBJ2-2. The CDR3 has 13 residues. The V gene's germline CDR1 is MNHEY and CDR2 SMNVEV (reference sequence).

V and J are TRBV13 and TRBJ1-1; the TRBD1 assignment by TCRdb is unverifiable without DNA. The V gene's germline CDR1 is PRHDT and CDR2 FYEKMQ (reference sequence). This CDR3 spans 14 amino acids. The CDR3 region is CASSPTGRWAEAFF.

The genes are TRBV27 and TRBJ1-2. Per the germline V gene, CDR1 is MNHEY and CDR2 is SMNVEV (reference sequence). CDR3 length: 15 residues. CDR3 amino acids: CASRWGGVSNYGYTF.

The rearrangement uses TRBV20-1 and TRBJ2-3; TCRdb's D gene call, TRBD1, goes unchecked for lack of DNA. From germline, CDR1 is DFQATT and CDR2 SNEGSKA (reference sequence). This CDR3 spans 15 amino acids. CDR3 region: CSAAPLSGAADTQYF.

The chain has TRBV10-3 and TRBJ2-1; TCRdb lists TRBD2, though no DNA is available to test this call. CDR3 length: 14 residues. The germline gives CDR1 ENHRY, CDR2 SYGVKD. The CDR3 region is CAIRPSGRLHEQFF.

The chain recombines TRBV30 with TRBJ2-1; TCRdb designates TRBD2, a call that cannot be tested without DNA. The CDR3 contains 14 residues. Germline V CDR1 and CDR2: GTSNPN, SVGIG (reference sequence). CDR3 sequence reads: CASSGNPSYNEQFF.

The chain couples TRBV5-6 to TRBJ1-5. This CDR3 has 13 residues. In germline, CDR1 is SGHDT, CDR2 YYEEEE. CDR3 sequence: CASSAYSNQPQHF.

The V gene is TRBV6-5, the J gene TRBJ1-4. Germline lookup yields CDR1 MNHEY and CDR2 SVGAGI. The CDR3 has 15 amino acids. CDR3 sequence reads: CASSSTWATNEKLFF.

J is TRBJ1-6 and V is TRBV7-2; without DNA, the TCRdb call of TRBD1 cannot be checked. The CDR3 has 15 residues. Per germline, CDR1 SGHTA and CDR2 FQGNSA. CDR3 amino acids: CASSPGVTVGSPLHF.

The V and J genes are TRBV29-1 and TRBJ2-3; TCRdb's D call, TRBD1, is unchecked because there is no DNA. Germline CDR1 reads SQVTM; CDR2 reads ANQGSEA. The CDR3 is 14 residues long. The CDR3 spells CSARRRTGADTQYF.

J is TRBJ2-1 and V is TRBV11-2; TCRdb's assignment of TRBD2 cannot be checked, as there is no DNA. CDR3 size: 15 residues. Germline assignment: CDR1 SGHAT and CDR2 FQNNGV. The CDR3 here is CASSLELAGVNEQFF.

The rearrangement links TRBV7-2 to TRBJ2-5. Germline V gives CDR1 SGHTA, CDR2 FQGNSA. The length of the CDR3 is 13 residues. CDR3 amino acids: CASSTRRGETQYF.

The genes are TRBV19 and TRBJ1-5; the TCRdb D gene call, TRBD1, has no DNA to confirm it. The CDR3 has 15 residues. Germline V gives CDR1 LNHDA, CDR2 SQIVND (reference sequence). The CDR3 here is CASSAPMRILQPQHF.

The V gene is TRBV7-8, the J gene TRBJ2-2. The germline CDR1 and CDR2 sequences are SGHVS and FQNEAQ. The CDR3 loop spans 15 amino acids. The CDR3 here is CASSLGPENTGELFF.

V and J are TRBV5-1 and TRBJ2-7. Per the germline V gene, CDR1 is SGHRS and CDR2 is YFSETQ. The CDR3 consists of 13 residues. CDR3 sequence: CATSFSPSYEQYF.

This chain uses TRBV7-2 with TRBJ2-1; the TCRdb D gene call, TRBD1, has no DNA to confirm it. Germline values: CDR1 SGHTA, CDR2 FQGNSA. The CDR3 runs 14 residues. The CDR3: CASSLVPTESEQFF.

V gene TRBV11-2 combines with J gene TRBJ2-7. Per germline, CDR1 SGHAT and CDR2 FQNNGV. CDR3 size: 12 residues. This CDR3 reads CASSLYHYEQYF.

V is TRBV9 and J is TRBJ2-3; the D call from TCRdb, TRBD2, cannot be confirmed without DNA. The germline V gene encodes CDR1 SGDLS and CDR2 YYNGEE. This CDR3 is built from 19 residues. Here the CDR3 reads CASSKRPPTSIGLRDTQYF.

CDR3: CASSGRANEKLFF. The chain joins TRBV7-2 to TRBJ1-4. Germline V lookup: CDR1 SGHTA, CDR2 FQGNSA. CDR3 size: 13 residues.

The chain combines TRBV5-6 with TRBJ2-3; as DNA is missing, the TRBD1 call by TCRdb cannot be tested. This CDR3 region has 17 residues. Germline CDR1 SGHDT, CDR2 YYEEEE. CDR3 protein: CASSPLQAYDSTDTQYF.

The chain carries TRBV10-3 and TRBJ2-1; TCRdb selects TRBD2, and the lack of DNA leaves this call unchecked. This CDR3 has 15 amino acids. In germline, CDR1 is ENHRY, CDR2 SYGVKD. CDR3 loop: CAISEPFGRYNEQFF.

This chain connects TRBV5-1 to TRBJ1-1; TCRdb's D gene call, TRBD1, goes unchecked for lack of DNA. This CDR3 has 13 amino acids. Looked up from germline, CDR1 is SGHRS and CDR2 is YFSETQ. Here the CDR3 reads CASRGHTNTEAFF.

V gene TRBV10-1 combines with J gene TRBJ2-5. The CDR3 has 14 amino acids. Germline CDR1 WNHNN, CDR2 SYGVQD (reference sequence). The chain's CDR3 is CASSESWGLETQYF.

The V and J genes are TRBV7-9 and TRBJ1-1. CDR1 and CDR2 from the germline V gene are SEHNR and FQNEAQ (reference sequence). The CDR3 runs to 12 residues. The CDR3 is CASSLSSGEAFF.

The rearrangement uses TRBV19 and TRBJ2-4; TCRdb lists TRBD1, though no DNA is available to test this call. This CDR3 is 16 amino acids long. In germline, CDR1 is LNHDA, CDR2 SQIVND (reference sequence). The CDR3 sequence: CASSSESGKAKNIQYF.